Listed here are 11 T cell receptor beta chains from one sample, sequenced in a study of spatial heterogeneity in lung cancer. TCRdb re-called the 5' RACE reads through MiXCR, storing one row per CDR3 protein. Counted here are tens of thousands of distinct CDR3 sequences, 10% to 15% occurring once; the ten biggest clones make up roughly 4.2%. Described time point: sample taken at primary tumor resection. Whole RNA, isolated from tumor, nontumor lung or frozen PBMC, was sequenced without prior sorting. Sequenced material: PBMCs, taken at surgery. The receptor set was obtained from a male donor with early-stage non-small cell lung cancer.

The chain recombines TRBV27 with TRBJ2-3; tentative D call: TRBD2 (6 bases). The CDR3 extends over 13 amino acids. Germline V gene sequence: CDR1 MNHEY, CDR2 SMNVEV (reference sequence). Between the trimmed V and J ends, which lost 5 bases and 8 bases, there was a span of 14 bases. The CDR3 DNA sequence: TGTGCCAGCAGTGGCCGGGACTTCGGTACGCAGTATTTT. Encoded protein: CASSGRDFGTQYF.

This chain connects TRBV7-6 to TRBJ2-2; TRBD2 matches 9 bases. The V segment lost 5 bases and the J segment 7 bases; nucleotides outside the gene matches: 11. Germline V gene data show CDR1 as SGHVS and CDR2 as FNYEAQ. The CDR3 runs 16 residues. In DNA, the CDR3 is TGTGCCAGCAGCACCCCCGGCGGGGGGGCCGTCGGGGAGCTGTTTTTT. It translates to CASSTPGGGAVGELFF.

This clonotype was recorded many times. V and J are TRBV11-2 and TRBJ2-7, with D possibly matching TRBD1 (5 bases). Trimming removed 4 bases from V and 2 bases from J, with 9 bases in between. Germline V CDR1 and CDR2: SGHAT, FQNNGV. This CDR3 has 13 residues. In nucleotides, the CDR3 is TGTGCCAGCAGCTCAAGGGGTCCCTACGAGCAGTACTTC. It encodes CASSSRGPYEQYF. Filled out from reference TRBV11-2 and TRBJ2-7, the complete variable domain reads EAGVAQSPRYKIIEKRQSVAFWCNPISGHATLYWYQQILGQGPKLLIQFQNNGVVDDSQLPKDRFSAERLKGVDSTLKIQPAKLEDSAVYLCASSSRGPYEQYFGPGTRLTVT.

This clonotype was recorded a few times. This sequence joins TRBV12-3 or TRBV12-4 and TRBJ1-5; 7 bases agree with TRBD1. The CDR3 contains 13 residues. With V trimmed by 2 bases and J by 5 bases, 0 bases remained unmatched. CDR3 sequence: CASSLTGDQPQHF. The CDR3 DNA sequence: TGTGCCAGCAGTTTAACAGGGGATCAGCCCCAGCATTTT.

This clonotype was seen a few times. The chain has TRBV5-1 and TRBJ1-1, with 7 nucleotides matching TRBD1. Germline V CDR1 and CDR2: SGHRS, YFSETQ. This CDR3 region has 14 residues. Trimming cost V 1 base and J 5 bases; bases outside gene matches: 5. Written as DNA, the CDR3 is TGCGCCAGCAGCTTGCCCACAGGGGAAACTGAAGCTTTCTTT. This sequence encodes CASSLPTGETEAFF.

The chain combines TRBV5-6 with TRBJ1-4; D unclear. Germline V gives CDR1 SGHDT, CDR2 YYEEEE. The CDR3 covers 13 residues. Trimming took 0 bases from V and 11 from J, leaving 11 bases between them. For the CDR3, the DNA is TGTGCCAGCAGCTTGGTTGGGCGAGAGAAACTGTTTTTT. Protein product: CASSLVGREKLFF. The variable domain in full, with the rest retrieved from reference TRBV5-6 and TRBJ1-4, is DAGVTQSPTHLIKTRGQQVTLRCSPKSGHDTVSWYQQALGQGPQFIFQYYEEEERQRGNFPDRFSGHQFPNYSSELNVNALLLGDSALYLCASSLVGREKLFFGSGTQLSVL.

The rearrangement uses TRBV29-1 and TRBJ2-3; D gene uncertain. CDR3 length: 12 amino acids. Trimming removed 4 bases from V and 5 bases from J, with 10 bases in between. Germline CDR1 reads SQVTM; CDR2 reads ANQGSEA. CDR3 sequence (DNA): TGCAGCGTTGCAGGCGGAGAAGATACGCAGTATTTT. It encodes CSVAGGEDTQYF.

This clonotype was observed at least ten times. The chain is built from TRBV30 and TRBJ1-5; D unclear. CDR3 length equals 13 residues. CDR1 is GTSNPN and CDR2 is SVGIG in the germline V gene (reference sequence). With 2 bases removed from V and 2 bases from J, the gap between germline ends came to 7 bases. CDR3 DNA sequence: TGTGCCTGGAGTCCCCGCGGCAATCAGCCCCAGCATTTT. This codes for CAWSPRGNQPQHF.

The sample holds a few counts of this clonotype. This chain joins TRBV7-9 and TRBJ2-1; D perhaps matches TRBD1 (6 bases). The V end lost 1 base, the J end lost 2 bases, and 9 bases lay between the germline ends. Germline V gene sequence: CDR1 SEHNR, CDR2 FQNEAQ (reference sequence). This CDR3 region has 15 residues. The CDR3 DNA sequence: TGTGCCAGCAGCTTAGAACAGGGCACCTACAATGAGCAGTTCTTC. Translated, it gives CASSLEQGTYNEQFF.

This clonotype has a count of ten or more. The chain links TRBV20-1 to TRBJ1-1, with 12 positions matching TRBD1. From germline, CDR1 is DFQATT and CDR2 SNEGSKA (reference sequence). CDR3 length: 17 amino acids. V was pared by 0 bases and J by 3 bases, with 8 bases of the junction left unmatched. In DNA form, the CDR3 reads TGCAGTGCTAGAGATTCGGGACAGGGGGCGAGGCACACTGAAGCTTTCTTT. Its protein product is CSARDSGQGARHTEAFF.

This clonotype was detected only a few times. The V gene is TRBV3-1, the J gene TRBJ2-7; 9 bases fit TRBD2. The CDR3 is 16 residues long. Germline V gene lookup returns CDR1 LGHDT and CDR2 YNNKEL (reference sequence). The V segment lost 3 bases and the J segment 5 bases; nucleotides outside the gene matches: 11. CDR3 sequence (DNA): TGTGCCAGCAGCCACTTCGGAAGGCGGGGGGGCGACGAGCAGTACTTC. Protein: CASSHFGRRGGDEQYF.